This TCR beta chain is from a study of spatial heterogeneity in lung cancer. As for the study in general: There were, on average, more than eight raw-read appearances for each unique TCR and UMI combination.

Comment on this clonotype: Antigen unknown.

Time point: sample taken at primary tumor resection. Sequencing covered unsorted whole RNA taken from tumor, nontumor lung or frozen PBMC. Points from the study as a whole: Ubiquitous, expanded tumor-derived TCRs were more frequently observed in blood at resection than at follow-up.

TCRdb reanalysed the 5' RACE reads using MiXCR and keeps one entry per CDR3 protein. The sample has more than 85,000 distinct CDR3 sequences; approximately 8.5% are singletons. The germline V gene encodes CDR1 MDHEN and CDR2 SYDVKM. V gave up 2 bases and J gave up 2 bases, with 7 bases separating them. This CDR3 comprises 15 residues. The sequences come from PBMCs, collected at surgery. This rearrangement joins TRBV28 to TRBJ2-6; the D is unclear. The source is a male donor with early-stage non-small cell lung cancer. The CDR3 DNA reads as TGTGCCAGCAGTTTAGCGGTTCCTGGGGCCAACGTCCTGACTTTC. It specifies CASSLAVPGANVLTF.